This entry lists 14 T cell receptor beta chains sequenced from one sample in a study of beta chain features in type 1 diabetes. Of the isolated RNA, all was reverse transcribed, and so the sequenced material was expressed TCRB transcripts. Here immunoSEQ multiplex PCR was the method, and the copy in TCRdb shows in-frame clones only, minus some. The table lists about 200,000 clones, about a tenth of them singletons. The sequenced sample was central memory CD4+ T cells from blood. The receptor set was obtained from a man aged 18 to 30 in good health.

In this sample, this clone turned up a few times. The gene calls are TRBV5-4 and TRBJ2-1; D call uncertain. From germline, CDR1 is SGHNT and CDR2 YYREEE (reference sequence). The CDR3 has 15 amino acids. Trimming pared 1 base from V and 9 bases from J, leaving 17 bases between. The CDR3 DNA follows: TGTGCCAGCAGCTTGCAGGCTGTAACTGGGGTTGAGCAGTTCTTC. Protein product: CASSLQAVTGVEQFF.

Here the CDR3 reads CASYTSASASEQYF. The CDR3 bases are TGCGCCAGCTACACTTCGGCCTCCGCGTCCGAGCAGTACTTC. The rearrangement joins TRBV5-1 to TRBJ2-7; D is unresolved. Trimming took off 7 bases at V and 6 bases at J, with 20 bases between the two ends. Germline CDR1 reads SGHRS; CDR2 reads YFSETQ. This CDR3 comprises 14 residues.

This clone was counted between two and nine times. This chain joins TRBV19 and TRBJ2-1; 8 bases fit TRBD1. The CDR3 spans 15 residues. V lost 3 bases and J lost 4; bases outside the gene matches: 5. Germline assignment: CDR1 LNHDA and CDR2 SQIVND (reference sequence). The CDR3 reads CASSIQGAGYNEQFF. The CDR3 DNA follows: TGTGCCAGTAGTATCCAGGGGGCCGGGTACAATGAGCAGTTCTTC.

The chain employs TRBV7-2 and TRBJ2-7; D is uncertain. The CDR3 has 13 amino acids. Germline CDR1 is SGHTA and CDR2 is FQGNSA. Trimming took off 3 bases at V and 1 base at J, with 7 bases between the two ends. The CDR3 nucleotides are TGTGCCAGCAGCTTTGATCCGTCCTACGAGCAGTACTTC. This encodes CASSFDPSYEQYF.

This clone has more than one count but fewer than ten. This sequence joins TRBV29-1 and TRBJ2-5, with TRBD1 as a possible D gene (5 bases). CDR3 length: 11 amino acids. The V gene's germline CDR1 is SQVTM and CDR2 ANQGSEA. V was pared by 6 bases and J by 3 bases, with 8 bases between. The CDR3 DNA sequence: TGCAGCGTGGACAACGAAGAGACCCAGTACTTC. It yields the protein CSVDNEETQYF.

This clone was seen many times. The rearrangement uses TRBV7-2 and TRBJ2-3, with 8 bases that match TRBD1. CDR3 size: 17 residues. Germline V CDR1 and CDR2: SGHTA, FQGNSA. J gave up 6 bases and V 3 bases, and 14 bases lay outside the gene matches. The chain's CDR3 is CASSFPTAGGSVDTQYF. CDR3 nucleotides: TGTGCCAGCAGCTTCCCAACCGCAGGGGGCTCCGTGGATACGCAGTATTTT.

The chain carries TRBV28 and TRBJ2-3; no definite D call. Germline CDR1 reads MDHEN; CDR2 reads SYDVKM. The CDR3 consists of 13 residues. Trimming stripped 2 bases from V and 5 bases from J, with 8 bases between. The CDR3 DNA reads as TGTGCCAGCAGTTTACGGTCTGGAGATACGCAGTATTTT. This translates into CASSLRSGDTQYF.

The gene calls are TRBV9 and TRBJ2-7; D tentatively reads TRBD1 or TRBD2 (6 bases each). Trimming pared 0 bases from V and 1 base from J, leaving 14 bases between. CDR3 length: 16 residues. Germline CDR1 SGDLS, CDR2 YYNGEE. The CDR3 is CASSVAQGTGSYEQYF. The CDR3 coding sequence is TGTGCCAGCAGCGTAGCCCAGGGGACTGGTTCCTACGAGCAGTACTTC.

There are a few counts of this clone. The J gene is TRBJ2-3, the V gene TRBV11-2; maybe TRBD2 (5 bases). V dropped 2 bases and J dropped 0 bases, with 18 bases sitting between them. Germline CDR1 is SGHAT and CDR2 is FQNNGV. CDR3 size: 18 residues. CDR3 in amino acids: CASSLFGGPTLSTDTQYF. The CDR3 DNA is TGTGCCAGCAGCTTATTTGGAGGACCCACCCTTAGCACAGATACGCAGTATTTT.

The chain carries TRBV7-9 and TRBJ2-5, with a possible D match to TRBD1 (6 bases). This CDR3 has 15 amino acids. V lost 5 bases, J lost 1 base, and 14 bases lay in between. From germline, CDR1 is SEHNR and CDR2 FQNEAQ (reference sequence). The CDR3 sequence is CASSPGHHRQETQYF. CDR3 DNA: TGTGCCAGCAGCCCGGGACACCACCGCCAAGAGACCCAGTACTTC.

In this sample, this clone turned up a few times. This rearrangement joins TRBV30 to TRBJ2-2; 9 bases match TRBD2. Germline CDR1 and CDR2: GTSNPN and SVGIG (reference sequence). V lost 5 bases, J lost 0 bases, and 4 bases stayed unmatched. The CDR3 covers 15 residues. The DNA of the CDR3 is TGTGCCTGGGGTCGACTAGCGGCGAACACCGGGGAGCTGTTTTTT. Residues: CAWGRLAANTGELFF.

The chain is built from TRBV12-5 and TRBJ2-7; possibly TRBD2 for D (6 bases). The CDR3 runs to 14 residues. The V gene lost 7 bases and the J gene lost 0 bases, with 13 bases spanning the gap. The germline V gene encodes CDR1 LGHNT and CDR2 FRNRAP. CDR3 protein: CASASGLNSYEQYF. CDR3 DNA: TGTGCTAGTGCCTCTGGACTAAACTCCTACGAGCAGTACTTC.

The table lists this clone with a few counts. The chain has TRBV4-3 and TRBJ1-1, with a weak D call TRBD1 (5 bases). The CDR3 is made up of 15 amino acids. Germline V gene sequence: CDR1 LGHNA, CDR2 YSLEER. Trimming took off 4 bases at V and 1 base at J, with 13 bases between the two ends. In DNA form, the CDR3 reads TGCGCCAGCAGCCGTCAGGGTGCGGGGAACACTGAAGCTTTCTTT. It codes for CASSRQGAGNTEAFF.

This clone has a count of ten or more. This rearrangement joins TRBV28 to TRBJ1-4; the match to TRBD1 covers 7 bases. The length of the CDR3 is 15 residues. V lost 5 bases and J lost 8; bases outside the gene matches: 11. The germline gives CDR1 MDHEN, CDR2 SYDVKM. CDR3 protein: CASSALRGANEKLFF. Here the CDR3 DNA reads TGTGCCAGCAGTGCCCTCAGGGGGGCGAACGAAAAACTGTTTTTT.